The 27 T cell receptor beta chains below were found in one sample sequenced in a study of PD-1 blockade in classical Hodgkin lymphoma. The time point here: newly diagnosed, previously untreated cHL patient sample. Researchers used magnetic negative selection to pull out pure CD4+ T cells from thawed PBMCs. The table came from immunoSEQ multiplex PCR; TCRdb's copy has only in-frame clones and leaves some out. The sample shows approximately 35,000 clones, around 89% of them seen only once. The sample comprised CD4+ T cells from blood. The receptor source for this set is a human donor with classical Hodgkin lymphoma.

The chain uses TRBV18 and TRBJ2-6; the match to TRBD1 covers 8 bases. The V segment lost 4 bases and the J segment 4 bases; nucleotides outside the gene matches: 0. The CDR3 runs to 14 residues. The germline gives CDR1 KGHSH, CDR2 LQKENI. The DNA for the CDR3 is TGTGCCAGCTCACGGGACAGGGGGGCCAACGTCCTGACTTTC. It yields the protein CASSRDRGANVLTF.

The chain links TRBV9 to TRBJ2-1, with TRBD1 matching 7 bases. Germline assignment: CDR1 SGDLS and CDR2 YYNGEE. The V gene end was trimmed by 4 bases and the J gene end by 3 bases; junction bases not matched to a gene: 10. The CDR3 has 16 amino acids. CDR3 bases: TGTGCCAGCAGCCCCCAACAGGGGCTAGGCTACAATGAGCAGTTCTTC. This sequence encodes CASSPQQGLGYNEQFF.

This chain joins TRBV6-5 and TRBJ2-7; weak D call: TRBD1 (7 bases). Germline V gives CDR1 MNHEY, CDR2 SVGAGI. The CDR3 length is 16 residues. V lost 2 bases to trimming and J lost 3 bases, with 17 bases between them. As DNA, the CDR3 is TGTGCCAGCAGTTACGGAGGGACAGCTTTGTACTACGAGCAGTACTTC. Protein sequence: CASSYGGTALYYEQYF.

The gene calls are TRBV19 and TRBJ1-2; 7 bases align to TRBD1. This CDR3 has 16 residues. Germline V gives CDR1 LNHDA, CDR2 SQIVND (reference sequence). V trimming: 2 bases; J trimming: 0 bases; junction bases outside the gene matches: 6. In DNA form, the CDR3 reads TGTGCCAGTAGTATAACAGGGGCTAACCCTAACTATGGCTACACCTTC. Its protein is CASSITGANPNYGYTF.

This sequence joins TRBV5-5 and TRBJ1-2, with D maybe TRBD1 (5 bases). The CDR3 is made up of 16 amino acids. CDR1 is SGHKS and CDR2 is YYEKEE in the germline V gene (reference sequence). V gave up 3 bases and J gave up 3 bases, with 18 bases separating them. The CDR3 region is CASSYSPGSLDYGYTF. In DNA form, the CDR3 reads TGTGCCAGCAGCTATAGTCCAGGGTCTCTTGACTATGGCTACACCTTC.

The V and J genes are TRBV29-1 and TRBJ2-3; TRBD1 or TRBD2 may be the D gene (5 bases each). Per germline, CDR1 SQVTM and CDR2 ANQGSEA. Trimming took 2 bases from V and 6 from J, leaving 9 bases between them. There are 12 residues in the CDR3. CDR3 in DNA: TGCAGCGTTGAACGAGGGACGGATACGCAGTATTTT. Its translation: CSVERGTDTQYF.

This clone was seen just once. The rearrangement joins TRBV2 to TRBJ2-2; either TRBD1 or TRBD2 may supply D (5 bases each). This CDR3 has 16 amino acids. Germline V gene data show CDR1 as SNHLY and CDR2 as FYNNEI. V was shortened by 5 bases and J by 1 base, with 14 bases between the two germline ends. For the CDR3, the DNA is TGTGCCAGCAGTACCTTGGGGACGGGGAACACCGGGGAGCTGTTTTTT. Protein product: CASSTLGTGNTGELFF. The full variable domain, with the rest looked up from reference TRBV2 and TRBJ2-2, is EPEVTQTPSHQVTQMGQEVILRCVPISNHLYFYWYRQILGQKVEFLVSFYNNEISEKSEIFDDQFSVERPDGSNFTLKIRSTKLEDSAMYFCASSTLGTGNTGELFFGEGSRLTVL.

The rearrangement links TRBV14 to TRBJ2-5; 8 bases fit TRBD1. The V segment lost 4 bases and the J segment 2 bases; nucleotides outside the gene matches: 3. The CDR3 is made up of 14 amino acids. Germline-derived CDR1 and CDR2 are SGHDN and FVKESK. The CDR3 nucleotides read TGTGCCAGCAGCCGCTGGACAGGGCAAGAGACCCAGTACTTC. This sequence encodes CASSRWTGQETQYF.

The chain combines TRBV4-3 with TRBJ2-1; TRBD2 agrees at 10 bases. Germline loops: CDR1 LGHNA, CDR2 YSLEER. J gave up 3 bases and V 4 bases, and 9 bases lay outside the gene matches. This CDR3 has 17 residues. Written as DNA, the CDR3 is TGCGCCAGCAGCCCCCAACCCCGGACTAGCGGCTACAATGAGCAGTTCTTC. As protein: CASSPQPRTSGYNEQFF.

This chain links TRBV2 with TRBJ2-1; the match to TRBD2 covers 7 bases. V was clipped by 6 bases and J by 6 bases; unmatched bases: 14. CDR3 length: 16 residues. Looked up from germline, CDR1 is SNHLY and CDR2 is FYNNEI. The CDR3 DNA sequence: TGTGCCAGCAGGGGCGGTGGAGCGGGGAGGGGCAATGAGCAGTTCTTC. Protein sequence: CASRGGGAGRGNEQFF.

The V call is TRBV6-1, the J call TRBJ2-1, with TRBD2 matching 13 bases. CDR1 and CDR2 (germline): MNHNS, SASEGT. The CDR3 has 15 residues. After removal of 5 bases from V and 12 bases from J, the junction contained 10 bases not matched to a gene. The CDR3 DNA sequence: TGTGCCAGCAGTCCTACTAGCGGGAGGGCCCTAGGGCAGTTCTTC. It is translated as CASSPTSGRALGQFF.

The rearrangement joins TRBV19 to TRBJ1-1; D unclear. V shed 4 bases and J shed 1 base, with 10 bases lying between them. The CDR3 loop spans 14 amino acids. The germline gives CDR1 LNHDA, CDR2 SQIVND (reference sequence). The CDR3 DNA reads TGTGCCAGTAGTACCGTCGCCAGGAACACTGAAGCTTTCTTT. Amino acids: CASSTVARNTEAFF.

This chain uses TRBV27 with TRBJ2-7; D possibly corresponds to TRBD2 (6 bases). Trimming stripped 6 bases from V and 5 bases from J, with 14 bases between. The germline V gene has CDR1 MNHEY and CDR2 SMNVEV (reference sequence). CDR3 length: 13 amino acids. Here the CDR3 DNA reads TGTGCCAGCAGGACGGAGGGCCGTCACGAGCAGTACTTC. Protein sequence: CASRTEGRHEQYF.

In DNA, the CDR3 is TGTGCCAGCAGCTTATCTAGCGGCCTCACAGATACGCAGTATTTT. Residues: CASSLSSGLTDTQYF. The chain recombines TRBV7-9 with TRBJ2-3, with 7 bases aligning to TRBD2. CDR3 size: 15 residues. V gave up 2 bases and J gave up 2 bases; unmatched junction bases: 4. Germline V gene sequence: CDR1 SEHNR, CDR2 FQNEAQ (reference sequence).

The V gene is TRBV9, the J gene TRBJ1-1; 7 bases fit TRBD1. The germline V gene has CDR1 SGDLS and CDR2 YYNGEE. J gave up 5 bases and V 0 bases, and 4 bases lay outside the gene matches. The CDR3 has 14 amino acids. The CDR3 bases are TGTGCCAGCAGCGTAGGAGGGGGCTGGACTGAAGCTTTCTTT. Translation: CASSVGGGWTEAFF.

The chain links TRBV6-5 to TRBJ1-5; D might be TRBD1 (5 bases). This CDR3 has 15 amino acids. CDR1 MNHEY and CDR2 SVGAGI come from the germline V gene. V lost 4 bases, J lost 5 bases, and 15 bases lay in between. The CDR3 nucleotides read TGTGCCAGCAGTTCCCTGGACACTTCGCATCAGCCCCAGCATTTT. It is translated as CASSSLDTSHQPQHF.

The chain combines TRBV6-6 with TRBJ2-4, with 8 bases matching TRBD1. V was pared by 9 bases and J by 7 bases, with 5 bases of the junction left unmatched. CDR3 size: 12 residues. The germline V gene has CDR1 MNHNY and CDR2 SVGAGI (reference sequence). The CDR3 protein is CARGDRGNIQYF. DNA of the CDR3: TGTGCCAGGGGTGACAGGGGCAACATTCAGTACTTC.

The rearrangement links TRBV6-6 to TRBJ1-1; 7 bases agree with TRBD1. This CDR3 spans 14 amino acids. Germline V CDR1 and CDR2: MNHNY, SVGAGI (reference sequence). V lost 5 bases to trimming and J lost 2 bases; unmatched junction nucleotides: 5. CDR3 amino acids: CASSGGQFNTEAFF. Written as DNA, the CDR3 is TGTGCCAGCAGTGGGGGACAGTTCAACACTGAAGCTTTCTTT.

The J gene is TRBJ2-3, the V gene TRBV30; D is unresolved. CDR1 is GTSNPN and CDR2 is SVGIG in the germline V gene (reference sequence). The CDR3 runs to 11 residues. Trimming stripped 4 bases from V and 12 bases from J, with 14 bases between. The CDR3 nucleotides are TGTGCCTGGACGAGGTCCGGAAAACAGTATTTT. Protein product: CAWTRSGKQYF. The whole variable domain, filled in from reference TRBV30 and TRBJ2-3, reads SQTIHQWPATLVQPVGSPLSLECTVEGTSNPNLYWYRQAAGRGLQLLFYSVGIGQISSEVPQNLSASRPQDRQFILSSKKLLLSDSGFYLCAWTRSGKQYFGPGTRLTVL.

This rearrangement joins TRBV2 to TRBJ2-1; 15 bases fit TRBD2. This CDR3 comprises 17 residues. CDR1 and CDR2 (germline): SNHLY, FYNNEI. The ends lost 4 bases at V and 2 bases at J; junction bases unmatched: 3. CDR3 bases: TGTGCCAGCAGTGGGACTAGCGGGAGGGCCGCCTACAATGAGCAGTTCTTC. It yields the protein CASSGTSGRAAYNEQFF.

This chain connects TRBV7-2 to TRBJ1-5, with D perhaps TRBD1 (5 bases). The CDR3 covers 14 residues. Trimming took off 0 bases at V and 4 bases at J, with 7 bases between the two ends. Germline values: CDR1 SGHTA, CDR2 FQGNSA. The CDR3 region is CASSLAGGNQPQHF. The DNA of the CDR3 is TGTGCCAGCAGCTTAGCGGGGGGAAATCAGCCCCAGCATTTT. The full variable domain, completed using reference TRBV7-2 and TRBJ1-5, is GAGVSQSPSNKVTEKGKDVELRCDPISGHTALYWYRQSLGQGLEFLIYFQGNSAPDKSGLPSDRFSAERTGGSVSTLTIQRTQQEDSAVYLCASSLAGGNQPQHFGDGTRLSIL.

V is TRBV7-2 and J is TRBJ2-3, with a possible D match to TRBD1 (5 bases). This CDR3 comprises 13 residues. The germline CDR1 and CDR2 sequences are SGHTA and FQGNSA. The V end was cut by 5 bases, the J end by 6 bases, with 12 bases between. In DNA, the CDR3 is TGTGCCAGCAGCCCCCCCAGGGCCGATACGCAGTATTTT. This sequence encodes CASSPPRADTQYF.

The chain combines TRBV19 with TRBJ1-2; D unresolved. V was cut by 7 bases and J by 4 bases, with 10 bases left in between. Germline loops: CDR1 LNHDA, CDR2 SQIVND (reference sequence). The CDR3 covers 12 residues. The CDR3 DNA reads TGTGCCAGTAACAGTCGAGTCTATGGCTACACCTTC. Translation: CASNSRVYGYTF.

The chain is built from TRBV20-1 and TRBJ2-7, with unresolved D. Trimming took off 3 bases at V and 6 bases at J, with 6 bases between the two ends. The CDR3 loop spans 10 amino acids. The V gene's germline CDR1 is DFQATT and CDR2 SNEGSKA (reference sequence). The CDR3, as DNA: TGCAGTGCTAGCCCGGGCGAGCAGTACTTC. Its translation: CSASPGEQYF.

The chain recombines TRBV19 with TRBJ1-1; 7 bases fit TRBD1. V shed 7 bases and J 2 bases; nucleotides not matched to a gene: 7. The length of the CDR3 is 14 residues. The V gene's germline CDR1 is LNHDA and CDR2 SQIVND (reference sequence). CDR3 residues: CASTTGAGNTEAFF. CDR3 in DNA: TGTGCCAGTACCACAGGGGCCGGTAACACTGAAGCTTTCTTT.

J is TRBJ1-1 and V is TRBV27; D remains unclear. Germline V CDR1 and CDR2: MNHEY, SMNVEV (reference sequence). CDR3 length: 13 residues. V lost 5 bases to trimming and J lost 4 bases, with 11 bases between them. The CDR3 spells CASSLLDGTEAFF. Written as DNA, the CDR3 is TGTGCCAGCAGTCTCCTTGACGGCACTGAAGCTTTCTTT.

The rearrangement uses TRBV28 and TRBJ1-5; D might be TRBD1 (6 bases). Germline CDR1 and CDR2: MDHEN and SYDVKM. The CDR3 consists of 12 residues. The V end lost 8 bases, the J end lost 5 bases, and 10 bases lay between the germline ends. The CDR3 DNA follows: TGTGCCAGCGGGGGCCTTGATCAGCCCCAGCATTTT. Translation gives CASGGLDQPQHF.